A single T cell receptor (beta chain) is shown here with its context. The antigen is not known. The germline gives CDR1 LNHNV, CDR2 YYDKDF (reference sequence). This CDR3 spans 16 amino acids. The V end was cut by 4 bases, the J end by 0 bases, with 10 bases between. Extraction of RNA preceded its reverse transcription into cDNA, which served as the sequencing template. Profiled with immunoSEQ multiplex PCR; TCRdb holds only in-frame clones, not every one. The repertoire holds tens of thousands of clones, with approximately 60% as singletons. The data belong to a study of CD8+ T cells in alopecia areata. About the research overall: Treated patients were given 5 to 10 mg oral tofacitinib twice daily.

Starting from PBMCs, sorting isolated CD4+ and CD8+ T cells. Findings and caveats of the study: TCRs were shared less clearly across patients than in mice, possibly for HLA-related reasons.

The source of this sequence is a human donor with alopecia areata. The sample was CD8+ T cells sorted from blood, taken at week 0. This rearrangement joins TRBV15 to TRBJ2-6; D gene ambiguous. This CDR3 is CATSTTPVSGANVLTF. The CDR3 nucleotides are TGTGCCACCAGCACCACCCCGGTCTCTGGGGCCAACGTCCTGACTTTC.